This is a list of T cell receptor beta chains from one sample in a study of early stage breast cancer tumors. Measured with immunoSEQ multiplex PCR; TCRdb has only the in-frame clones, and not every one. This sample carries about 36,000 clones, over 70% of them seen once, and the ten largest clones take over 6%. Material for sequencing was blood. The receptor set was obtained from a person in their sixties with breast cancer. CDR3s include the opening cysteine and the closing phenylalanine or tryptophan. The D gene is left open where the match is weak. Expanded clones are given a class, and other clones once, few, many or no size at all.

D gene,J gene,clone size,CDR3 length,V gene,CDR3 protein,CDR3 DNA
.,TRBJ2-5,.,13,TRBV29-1,CSVEWVEGKTQYF,TGCAGCGTTGAATGGGTTGAGGGGAAGACCCAGTACTTC
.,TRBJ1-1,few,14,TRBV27,CASSLDRLNTEAFF,TGTGCCAGCAGTTTAGACAGACTAAACACTGAAGCTTTCTTT
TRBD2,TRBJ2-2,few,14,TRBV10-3,CAIRNAGDTGELFF,TGTGCCATCCGTAATGCGGGGGACACCGGGGAGCTGTTTTTT
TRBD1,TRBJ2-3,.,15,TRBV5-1,CASSLGGQGADTQYF,TGCGCCAGCAGCTTGGGAGGACAGGGGGCAGATACGCAGTATTTT
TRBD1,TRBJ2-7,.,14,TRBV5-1,CASSKSGQGYEQYF,TGCGCCAGCAGCAAATCGGGACAGGGGTACGAGCAGTACTTC
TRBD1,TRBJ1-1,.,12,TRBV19,CASSQGATEAFF,TGTGCCAGTAGTCAGGGGGCCACTGAAGCTTTCTTT
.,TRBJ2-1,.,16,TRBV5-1,CASSLNTVSTYNEQFF,TGCGCCAGCAGCTTGAATACCGTTTCAACCTACAATGAGCAGTTCTTC
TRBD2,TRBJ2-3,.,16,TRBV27,CASRGYGTSYTDTQYF,TGTGCCAGCCGGGGGTATGGGACTAGCTACACAGATACGCAGTATTTT
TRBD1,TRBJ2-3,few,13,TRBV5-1,CASSFQGADTQYF,TGCGCCAGCAGCTTCCAGGGGGCGGATACGCAGTATTTT
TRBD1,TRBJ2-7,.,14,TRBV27,CASRPGQVLSEQYF,TGTGCCAGCCGCCCGGGACAGGTCTTGTCCGAGCAGTACTTC
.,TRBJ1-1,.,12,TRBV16,CASSLSSTEAFF,TGTGCCAGCAGCCTATCGTCCACTGAAGCTTTCTTT
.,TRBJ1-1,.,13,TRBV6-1,CASSPRENTEAFF,TGTGCCAGCAGTCCCAGAGAGAACACTGAAGCTTTCTTT
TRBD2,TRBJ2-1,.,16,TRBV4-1,CASSQVGSGIGNEQFF,TGCGCCAGCAGCCAAGTTGGAAGCGGGATTGGCAATGAGCAGTTCTTC
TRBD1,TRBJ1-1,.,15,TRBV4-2,CASSSRTGRNTEAFF,TGTGCCAGCAGCTCCCGGACAGGGAGGAACACTGAAGCTTTCTTT